The 13 T cell receptor beta chains listed next were all sequenced from one sample in a study of cytomegalovirus exposure and HLA in healthy donors. 13 Jbeta primers and 60 Vbeta primers were used for the PCR. Here immunoSEQ multiplex PCR was the method, and the copy in TCRdb shows in-frame clones only, minus some. The sample comprises more than 60,000 clones, roughly 84% of which are singletons, and roughly 3% rests with the top ten. Source material: PBMCs. The receptors come from a woman between 25 and 40 years old in good health and CMV-seronegative.

The gene calls are TRBV18 and TRBJ2-5; 10 bases map to TRBD2. The J call is doubtful: the DNA matches TRBJ2-7 better. The germline gives CDR1 KGHSH, CDR2 LQKENI. There are 15 residues in the CDR3. CDR3 coding DNA: TGTGCCAGCTCACAAACTAGCGGGGAGTTCTACGAGCAGTACTTC. Protein sequence: CASSQTSGEFYEQYF.

V usage is TRBV12-1 and J usage is TRBJ1-6; the table gives TRBD1 as D, unverified against the DNA. TRBV12-1 counts as a pseudogene. The CDR3 runs to 17 residues. The CDR3 bases are TGTGCCAGCAGCTTCGGGACACCCGGACGTGGTAATTCACCCCTCCACTTT. This encodes CASSFGTPGRGNSPLHF.

This chain links TRBV7-2 with TRBJ2-1, with D maybe TRBD2 (6 bases). With 1 base removed from V and 7 bases from J, the gap between germline ends came to 17 bases. Germline CDR1 SGHTA, CDR2 FQGNSA. The CDR3 spans 16 residues. CDR3 bases: TGTGCCAGCAGCTTAGATCTCGGGCCTCGGGGGAATGAGCAGTTCTTC. This codes for CASSLDLGPRGNEQFF.

This sequence joins TRBV7-2 and TRBJ1-1, with D possibly TRBD1 on 6 matching bases. Germline CDR1 is SGHTA and CDR2 is FQGNSA. This CDR3 contains 15 residues. Trimming removed 5 bases from V and 1 base from J, with 14 bases in between. The CDR3 DNA is TGTGCCAGCAGCCGGATGGGAGGGGGGAACACTGAAGCTTTCTTT. This sequence encodes CASSRMGGGNTEAFF.

The table lists this clone with a few counts. This chain joins TRBV7-3 and TRBJ1-1; D call uncertain. CDR3 length: 13 residues. CDR1 and CDR2 (germline): SGHTA, FQGTGA. V dropped 5 bases and J dropped 5 bases, with 12 bases sitting between them. CDR3 in DNA: TGTGCCAGCAGCCCTCGAGCGGGAACTGAAGCTTTCTTT. As protein: CASSPRAGTEAFF. Complete variable domain (other parts from reference TRBV7-3 and TRBJ1-1): GAGVSQTPSNKVTEKGKYVELRCDPISGHTALYWYRQSLGQGPEFLIYFQGTGAADDSGLPNDRFFAVRPEGSVSTLKIQRTERGDSAVYLCASSPRAGTEAFFGQGTRLTVV.

The rearrangement joins TRBV11-3 to TRBJ1-1; the match to TRBD1 covers 9 bases. Germline CDR1 and CDR2: SGHNT and YENEEA. V dropped 5 bases and J dropped 6; count of bases not matched to a gene: 10. The CDR3 extends over 15 amino acids. For the CDR3, the DNA is TGTGCCAGCAGCCCCTCCACAACAGGGGGCCCTGAAGCTTTCTTT. Amino acid sequence: CASSPSTTGGPEAFF.

The chain carries TRBV4-1 and TRBJ2-7, with D tentatively TRBD1 (5 bases). The CDR3 contains 15 residues. V was trimmed by 1 base and J by 5 bases, leaving 15 bases between them. The germline V gene encodes CDR1 MGHRA and CDR2 YSYEKL. The CDR3 DNA is TGCGCCAGCAGCCAAGGGGGCCCAGGGTCGGACGAGCAGTACTTC. This encodes CASSQGGPGSDEQYF.

This chain uses TRBV4-2 with TRBJ2-1, with D possibly TRBD1 on 6 matching bases. The germline V and J ends were trimmed by 4 bases and 7 bases, with 29 bases remaining between them. Per the germline V gene, CDR1 is LGHNA and CDR2 is YNFKEQ. The CDR3 runs 19 residues. The CDR3 sequence: CASSLLRDKKSLFGNEQFF. CDR3 bases: TGTGCCAGCAGCCTTCTCCGGGACAAAAAATCCTTGTTCGGGAATGAGCAGTTCTTC.

This sequence joins TRBV4-1 and TRBJ2-3; TRBD1 is a possible D gene (6 bases). CDR3 length: 18 amino acids. Germline V gene sequence: CDR1 MGHRA, CDR2 YSYEKL. V dropped 4 bases and J dropped 0 bases, with 20 bases sitting between them. In DNA form, the CDR3 reads TGCGCCAGCAGCCCAAGATTTCCGGGGACAACCAGCACAGATACGCAGTATTTT. Protein: CASSPRFPGTTSTDTQYF.

A single count supports this clone. The chain carries TRBV19 and TRBJ1-2; no reliable D call. V was clipped by 2 bases and J by 1 base, with 5 bases between them. The CDR3 runs 13 residues. The germline gives CDR1 LNHDA, CDR2 SQIVND (reference sequence). The CDR3 region is CASSIRYNYGYTF. Here the CDR3 DNA reads TGTGCCAGTAGTATACGTTATAACTATGGCTACACCTTC.

On this clone itself: One end of the junction fails to match germline, which may point to a read error. Distinct nucleotide sequences in the sample also encode this CDR3. In DNA form, the CDR3 reads TGTGCCACCAGCATTAGGAGCTTAGGCACGGATACGCAGTATTTT. Its protein product is CATSIRSLGTDTQYF. J is TRBJ2-3 and V is TRBV15; D not certain. CDR1 is LNHNV and CDR2 is YYDKDF in the germline V gene (reference sequence). The CDR3 contains 15 residues.

This clone came up once. The chain recombines TRBV2 with TRBJ1-5, with 12 positions matching TRBD1. CDR1 and CDR2 from the germline V gene are SNHLY and FYNNEI. The CDR3 length is 15 residues. The CDR3 protein is CTSRDRGLGNQPQHF. Here the CDR3 DNA reads TGTACCTCCCGGGACAGGGGGCTAGGCAATCAGCCCCAGCATTTT. The entire variable domain, with the rest obtained from reference TRBV2 and TRBJ1-5, is as follows: EPEVTQTPSHQVTQMGQEVILRCVPISNHLYFYWYRQILGQKVEFLVSFYNNEISEKSEIFDDQFSVERPDGSNFTLKIRSTKLEDSAMYFCTSRDRGLGNQPQHFGDGTRLSIL.

The chain uses TRBV7-2 and TRBJ1-1; no clear D. The CDR3 extends over 14 amino acids. Trimming took 3 bases from V and 2 from J, leaving 10 bases between them. Germline V gene sequence: CDR1 SGHTA, CDR2 FQGNSA. The CDR3 reads CASSFPGGNTEAFF. DNA for the CDR3: TGTGCCAGCAGCTTTCCAGGAGGTAACACTGAAGCTTTCTTT.